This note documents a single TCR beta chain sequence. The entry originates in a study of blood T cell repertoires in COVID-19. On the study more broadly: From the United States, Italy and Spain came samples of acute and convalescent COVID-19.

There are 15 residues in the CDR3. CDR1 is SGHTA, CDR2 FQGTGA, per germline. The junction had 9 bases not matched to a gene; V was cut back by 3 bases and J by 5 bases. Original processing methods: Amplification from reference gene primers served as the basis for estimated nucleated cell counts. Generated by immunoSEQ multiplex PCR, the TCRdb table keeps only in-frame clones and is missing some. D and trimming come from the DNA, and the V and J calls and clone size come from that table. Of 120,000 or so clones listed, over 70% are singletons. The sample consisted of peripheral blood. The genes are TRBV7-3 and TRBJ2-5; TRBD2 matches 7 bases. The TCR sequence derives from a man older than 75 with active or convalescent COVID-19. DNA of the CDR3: TGTGCCAGCAGCTTCACCGGGACTAAGTGGGAGACCCAGTACTTC. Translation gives CASSFTGTKWETQYF. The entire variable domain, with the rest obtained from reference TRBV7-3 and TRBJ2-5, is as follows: GAGVSQTPSNKVTEKGKYVELRCDPISGHTALYWYRQSLGQGPEFLIYFQGTGAADDSGLPNDRFFAVRPEGSVSTLKIQRTERGDSAVYLCASSFTGTKWETQYFGPGTRLLVL.